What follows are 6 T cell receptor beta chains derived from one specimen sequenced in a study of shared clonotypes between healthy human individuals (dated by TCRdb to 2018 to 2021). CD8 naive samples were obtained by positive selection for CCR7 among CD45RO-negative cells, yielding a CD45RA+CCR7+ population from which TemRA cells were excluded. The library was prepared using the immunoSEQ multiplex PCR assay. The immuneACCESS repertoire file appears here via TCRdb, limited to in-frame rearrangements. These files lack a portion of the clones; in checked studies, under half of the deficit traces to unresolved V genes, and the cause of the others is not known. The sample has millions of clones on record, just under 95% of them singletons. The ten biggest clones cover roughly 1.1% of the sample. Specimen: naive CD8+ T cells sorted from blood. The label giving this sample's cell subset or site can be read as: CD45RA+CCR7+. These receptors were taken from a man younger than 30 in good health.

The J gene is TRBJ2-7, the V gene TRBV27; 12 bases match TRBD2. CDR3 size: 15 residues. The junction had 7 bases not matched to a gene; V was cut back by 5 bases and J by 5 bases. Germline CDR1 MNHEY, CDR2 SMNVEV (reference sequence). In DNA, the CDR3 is TGTGCCAGCAGTGAGAGGACTAGCGGGAACGACGAGCAGTACTTC. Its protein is CASSERTSGNDEQYF.

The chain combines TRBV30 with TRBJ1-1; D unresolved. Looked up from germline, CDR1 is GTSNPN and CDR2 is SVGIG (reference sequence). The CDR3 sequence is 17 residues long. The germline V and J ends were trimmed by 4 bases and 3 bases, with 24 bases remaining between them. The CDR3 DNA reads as TGTGCCTGGACCCCCCCCCGGAGGGTTCCAGAGGACACTGAAGCTTTCTTT. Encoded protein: CAWTPPRRVPEDTEAFF.

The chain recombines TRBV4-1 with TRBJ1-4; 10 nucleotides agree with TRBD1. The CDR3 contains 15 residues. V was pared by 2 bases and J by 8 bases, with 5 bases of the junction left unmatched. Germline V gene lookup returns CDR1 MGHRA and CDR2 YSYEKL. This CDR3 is CASSQHPDRGEKLFF. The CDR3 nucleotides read TGCGCCAGCAGCCAACACCCGGACAGGGGGGAAAAACTGTTTTTT.

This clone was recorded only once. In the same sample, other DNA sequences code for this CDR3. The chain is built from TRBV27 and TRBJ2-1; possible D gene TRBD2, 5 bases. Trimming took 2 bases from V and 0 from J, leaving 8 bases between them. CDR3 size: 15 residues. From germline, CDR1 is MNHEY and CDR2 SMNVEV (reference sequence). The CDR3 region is CASSLSRDSYNEQFF. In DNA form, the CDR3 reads TGTGCCAGCAGTTTAAGTCGGGACTCCTACAATGAGCAGTTCTTC.

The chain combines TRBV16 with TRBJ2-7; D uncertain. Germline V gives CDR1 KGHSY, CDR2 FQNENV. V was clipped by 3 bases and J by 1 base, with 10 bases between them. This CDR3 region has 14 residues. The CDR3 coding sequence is TGTGCCAGCAGCCAGTTGTGGGGATCCTACGAGCAGTACTTC. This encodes CASSQLWGSYEQYF.

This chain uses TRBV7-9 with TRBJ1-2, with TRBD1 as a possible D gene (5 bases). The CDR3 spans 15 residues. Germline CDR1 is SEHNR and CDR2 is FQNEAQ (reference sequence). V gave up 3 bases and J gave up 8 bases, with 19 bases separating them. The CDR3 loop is CASSLGTAAREGYTF. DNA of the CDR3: TGTGCCAGCAGCTTGGGGACGGCTGCCCGTGAGGGCTACACCTTC.